This T cell receptor beta chain was captured by sequencing in a study of cytomegalovirus exposure and HLA in healthy donors. For the study at large: Among several hundred genotyped donors, approximately 80% fell in the Caucasian-associated ancestry cluster.

PCR involved 60 Vbeta and 13 Jbeta primers. Using immunoSEQ multiplex PCR, the repertoire was profiled, and TCRdb retains in-frame clones only, with some absent. Of tens of thousands of clones listed, around 70% were seen once; the top ten hold around 15%. This clone was counted between two and nine times. V lost 6 bases, J lost 9 bases, and 17 bases lay in between. Germline CDR1 and CDR2: SNHLY and FYNNEI. The CDR3 sequence is 13 residues long. Samples came from healthy bone marrow donors. The specimen sequenced was PBMCs. The genes are TRBV2 and TRBJ1-1; D might be TRBD1 (5 bases). The receptor comes from a male donor in good health and CMV-seropositive. CDR3 amino acids: CASSPPQGGKAFF. The CDR3 region has the DNA TGTGCCAGCAGCCCACCCCAGGGAGGGAAAGCTTTCTTT. Drawing the rest from reference TRBV2 and TRBJ1-1, the complete variable domain is EPEVTQTPSHQVTQMGQEVILRCVPISNHLYFYWYRQILGQKVEFLVSFYNNEISEKSEIFDDQFSVERPDGSNFTLKIRSTKLEDSAMYFCASSPPQGGKAFFGQGTRLTVV.